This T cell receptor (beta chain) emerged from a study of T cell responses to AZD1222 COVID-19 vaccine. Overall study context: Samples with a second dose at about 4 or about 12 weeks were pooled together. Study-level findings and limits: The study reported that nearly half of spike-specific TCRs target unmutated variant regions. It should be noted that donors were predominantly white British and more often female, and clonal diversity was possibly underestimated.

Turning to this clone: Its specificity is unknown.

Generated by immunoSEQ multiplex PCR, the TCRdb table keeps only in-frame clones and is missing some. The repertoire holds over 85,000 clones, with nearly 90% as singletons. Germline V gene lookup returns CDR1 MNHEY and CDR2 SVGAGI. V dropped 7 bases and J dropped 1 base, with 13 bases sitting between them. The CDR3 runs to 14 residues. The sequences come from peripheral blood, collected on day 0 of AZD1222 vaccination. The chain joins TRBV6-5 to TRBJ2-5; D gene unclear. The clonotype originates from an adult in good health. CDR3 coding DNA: TGTGCCAGCATGGACGGCGGCGGCCAAGAGACCCAGTACTTC. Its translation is CASMDGGGQETQYF.